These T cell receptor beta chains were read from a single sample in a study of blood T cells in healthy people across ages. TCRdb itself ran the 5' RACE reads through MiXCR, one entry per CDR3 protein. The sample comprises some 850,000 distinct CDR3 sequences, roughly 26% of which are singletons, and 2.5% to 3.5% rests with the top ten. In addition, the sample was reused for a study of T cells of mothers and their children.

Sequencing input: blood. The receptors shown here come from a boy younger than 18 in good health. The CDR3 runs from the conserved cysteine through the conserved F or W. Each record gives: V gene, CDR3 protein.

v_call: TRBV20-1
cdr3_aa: CSAEPTGTQTYEQYF

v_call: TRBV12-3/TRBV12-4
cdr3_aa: CASSWGQEKGKGSEAFF

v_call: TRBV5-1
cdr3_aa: CASRKSAGANVLTF

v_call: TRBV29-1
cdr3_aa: CSVPTSGTGELFF

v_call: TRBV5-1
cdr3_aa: CASSPPTGTVADTQYF

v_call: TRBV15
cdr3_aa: CATSRRMGDEKLFF

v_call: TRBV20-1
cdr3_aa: CSAIAGGPQETQYF

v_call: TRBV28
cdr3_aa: CASSSQKTGKETQYF

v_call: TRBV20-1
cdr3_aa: CSADRGGGYTF

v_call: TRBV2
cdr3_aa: CASSGERGSSYEQYF

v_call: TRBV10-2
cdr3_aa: CASSESFLAGPTKETQYF

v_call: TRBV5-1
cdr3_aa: CASSLRTRDTEAFF

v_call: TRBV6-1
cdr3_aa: CASSVPRRGLTEAFF

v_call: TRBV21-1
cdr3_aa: CAINRAEQYF

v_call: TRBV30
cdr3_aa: CAWKRPAGYEQYF

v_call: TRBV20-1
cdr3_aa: CSGLQPNQPQHF

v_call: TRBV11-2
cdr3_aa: CASSWTGPETQYF

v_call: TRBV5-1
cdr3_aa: CASSPGTGSQPQHF

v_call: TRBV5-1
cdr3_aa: CASSLGASDQETQYF

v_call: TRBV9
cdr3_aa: CASSPSGTKNIQYF

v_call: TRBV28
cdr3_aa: CASSTPFRQYNDQFF

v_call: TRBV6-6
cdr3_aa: CASSSHKQGSNEQFF

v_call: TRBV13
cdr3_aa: CASSPTLRRGQETQYF

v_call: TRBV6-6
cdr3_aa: CASSSRVQREPFYEQYF

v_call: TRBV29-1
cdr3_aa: CSVVLNEQYF

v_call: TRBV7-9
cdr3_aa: CASARPSGSYEQYF

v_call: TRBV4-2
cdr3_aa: CASSQPGTGNYEQYF

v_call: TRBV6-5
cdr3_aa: CASSYGVAGDNEQFF

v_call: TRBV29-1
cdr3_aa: CSVVQGSLSGANVLTF

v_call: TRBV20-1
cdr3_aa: CSATTDRGPSYEQYF

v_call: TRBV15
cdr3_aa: CATSPLRGGSYEQYF

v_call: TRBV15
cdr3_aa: CATSRLQATYGYTF

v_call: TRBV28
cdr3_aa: CASSPRESLAKNIQYF

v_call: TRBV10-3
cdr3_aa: CAISLRFEETQYF

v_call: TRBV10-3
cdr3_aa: CAISESNRQYNEQFF

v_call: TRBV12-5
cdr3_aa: CASGLPNSTGANTEAFF

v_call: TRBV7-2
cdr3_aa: CAKGGPRLYSYNEQFF

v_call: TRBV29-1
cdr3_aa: CSVEDNNGAFF

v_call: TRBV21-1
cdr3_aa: CASSKARLSYNEQFF

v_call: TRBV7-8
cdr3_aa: CASTGGGGQTQYF

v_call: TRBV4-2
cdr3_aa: CASSHNKRPVDTQYF

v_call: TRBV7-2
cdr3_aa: CASSSQQGSMGGYTF

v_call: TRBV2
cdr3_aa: CASTDLFEQYF

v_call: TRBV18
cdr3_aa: CASSQRQTGMNTEAFF

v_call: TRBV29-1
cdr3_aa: CSVAPGQSTGELFF

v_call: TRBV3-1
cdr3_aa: CASSQVPTSGGYEQYF

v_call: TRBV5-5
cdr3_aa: CASSLSGTADTQYF

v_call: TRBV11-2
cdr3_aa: CASSPRQGQNIQYF

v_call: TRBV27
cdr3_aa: CASSNRASTKQYF

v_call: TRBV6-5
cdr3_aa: CASSYSGRGLNEQFF

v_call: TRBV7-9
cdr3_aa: CASSTTRGRRNNEQFF

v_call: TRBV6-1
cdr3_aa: CASSRRGGNMIGEKLFF

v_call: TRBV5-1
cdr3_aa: CASSPGGFSRETQYF

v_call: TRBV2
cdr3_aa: CASRPGLAGVSYEQYF

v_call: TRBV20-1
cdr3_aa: CSARAGTPNEQFF

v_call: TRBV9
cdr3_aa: CASTEGDSYNEQFF

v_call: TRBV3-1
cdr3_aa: CASSSGAYGYTF

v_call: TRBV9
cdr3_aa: CASSLPGGGTYNEQFF